The 13 T cell receptor beta chains below all came from one sample that was sequenced in a study of sequential checkpoint blockade in melanoma. Indicated treatment: randomized to nivolumab then ipilimumab (arm A) or the reverse (arm B). TCRdb's copy holds only in-frame clones and misses some; the assay was immunoSEQ multiplex PCR. The data hold 7,500 to 8,500 clones, with roughly 60% observed a single time. The material was CD8+ T cells sorted from blood (inferred from file names), obtained from a patient given nivolumab and ipilimumab in sequence. The receptors stem from a human patient with melanoma. Some clones in this sample may be carry-over from other donors' samples.

This chain connects TRBV10-3 to TRBJ2-2; 8 positions match TRBD2. Germline CDR1 is ENHRY and CDR2 is SYGVKD. This CDR3 has 17 amino acids. Trimming cost V 6 bases and J 0 bases; bases outside gene matches: 9. The CDR3: CAISPRAGGPNTGELFF. The CDR3 nucleotides read TGTGCCATCAGCCCTCGGGCGGGGGGCCCGAACACCGGGGAGCTGTTTTTT.

The chain joins TRBV27 to TRBJ2-7; D remains unclear. V was trimmed by 0 bases and J by 3 bases, leaving 9 bases between them. Germline CDR1 reads MNHEY; CDR2 reads SMNVEV (reference sequence). This CDR3 is 14 amino acids long. CDR3 in amino acids: CASSLSVEYYEQYF. The CDR3 nucleotides read TGTGCCAGCAGTTTATCGGTGGAGTACTACGAGCAGTACTTC.

The rearrangement joins TRBV7-8 to TRBJ2-7, with D maybe TRBD1 (6 bases). V was pared by 4 bases and J by 2 bases, with 15 bases between. In germline, CDR1 is SGHVS, CDR2 FQNEAQ. The CDR3 is 15 residues long. DNA for the CDR3: TGTGCCAGCAGCTCCGGACAGAAAGGCGCCTACGAGCAGTACTTC. Protein product: CASSSGQKGAYEQYF.

This clone was seen more than once but under ten times. The chain carries TRBV20-1 and TRBJ1-1; perhaps TRBD1 as D (5 bases). Germline loops: CDR1 DFQATT, CDR2 SNEGSKA (reference sequence). Trimming left V 5 bases short and J 8 bases short, with 12 bases between. The CDR3 runs to 11 residues. CDR3 bases: TGCAGTGCTCCTTGGGGGGGGGAAGCTTTCTTT. This codes for CSAPWGGEAFF.

This clone appeared a few times. The chain is built from TRBV7-8 and TRBJ1-2; TRBD1 might be the D (5 bases). V lost 4 bases, J lost 7 bases, and 19 bases lay in between. Germline V gives CDR1 SGHVS, CDR2 FQNEAQ. The CDR3 sequence is 15 residues long. The CDR3 DNA sequence: TGTGCCAGCAGCTCTACCTGGAGGGGAGTTGGTGGCTACACCTTC. Encoded protein: CASSSTWRGVGGYTF.

The chain joins TRBV14 to TRBJ1-1; 8 positions agree with TRBD1. The CDR3 is 13 amino acids. Germline CDR1 SGHDN, CDR2 FVKESK. With 6 bases clipped from V and 3 bases from J, the junction kept 3 bases outside the gene matches. CDR3 bases: TGTGCCAGCAGGGCGACAGGGGACACTGAAGCTTTCTTT. Its translation: CASRATGDTEAFF. Complete variable domain (other parts from reference TRBV14 and TRBJ1-1): EAGVTQFPSHSVIEKGQTVTLRCDPISGHDNLYWYRRVMGKEIKFLLHFVKESKQDESGMPNNRFLAERTGGTYSTLKVQPAELEDSGVYFCASRATGDTEAFFGQGTRLTVV.

The V and J genes are TRBV5-6 and TRBJ1-1, with a weak D call TRBD1 (6 bases). The V and J ends lost 3 bases and 2 bases respectively, with 11 bases between them. The CDR3 extends over 14 amino acids. The germline V gene has CDR1 SGHDT and CDR2 YYEEEE. The DNA of the CDR3 is TGTGCCAGCAGCTATGGACAGCAAAACACTGAAGCTTTCTTT. Amino acids: CASSYGQQNTEAFF.

The CDR3 coding sequence is TGCAGCGTAGCCGGAGGTATTAGGGAGCAGTACTTC. It encodes CSVAGGIREQYF. The chain joins TRBV29-1 to TRBJ2-7; perhaps TRBD2 as D (5 bases). The CDR3 totals 12 residues. Looked up from germline, CDR1 is SQVTM and CDR2 is ANQGSEA. Trimming shortened V by 6 bases and J by 7 bases, and 16 bases separated the two germline ends.

The genes are TRBV4-3 and TRBJ1-1, with D unresolved. CDR1 and CDR2 (germline): LGHNA, YSLEER. With 4 bases removed from V and 1 base from J, the gap between germline ends came to 7 bases. CDR3 length: 13 amino acids. The CDR3 DNA follows: TGCGCCAGCAGCCGTAGGAGGAACACTGAAGCTTTCTTT. Amino acid sequence: CASSRRRNTEAFF.

The chain links TRBV5-1 to TRBJ2-7; 10 nucleotides agree with TRBD1. The CDR3 contains 15 residues. V was clipped by 4 bases and J by 6 bases; unmatched bases: 10. CDR1 and CDR2 from the germline V gene are SGHRS and YFSETQ. CDR3 nucleotides: TGCGCCAGCAGCCCGGGGGGACAGGGGTCAGGCGAGCAGTACTTC. Translated, it gives CASSPGGQGSGEQYF.

This clone was counted between two and nine times. J is TRBJ1-2 and V is TRBV13, with unresolved D. V was cut by 5 bases and J by 5 bases, with 12 bases left in between. From germline, CDR1 is PRHDT and CDR2 FYEKMQ (reference sequence). This CDR3 has 13 amino acids. The CDR3 loop reads CASSDGNGYGYTF. The CDR3 coding sequence is TGTGCCAGCAGCGACGGGAACGGGTATGGCTACACCTTC.

The chain links TRBV9 to TRBJ1-4; D is perhaps TRBD1 (6 bases). V was clipped by 4 bases and J by 8 bases, with 18 bases between them. Germline V gene lookup returns CDR1 SGDLS and CDR2 YYNGEE. There are 15 residues in the CDR3. The CDR3 bases are TGTGCCAGCAGCTCCACAGGGAAATCGGGCGAAAAACTGTTTTTT. It codes for CASSSTGKSGEKLFF.

Only one count was recorded for this clone. The chain combines TRBV10-3 with TRBJ2-7; the D gene is possibly TRBD1 (6 bases). The CDR3 contains 15 residues. Germline V gene data show CDR1 as ENHRY and CDR2 as SYGVKD. Trimming removed 10 bases from V and 5 bases from J, with 24 bases in between. The CDR3 region is CATNSIRGSLDEQYF. DNA for the CDR3: TGTGCCACCAACTCAATCAGGGGTAGTCTCGACGAGCAGTACTTC.